Below, 7 T cell receptor beta chains from the same sample are listed, as sequenced in a study of blood T cell repertoires in COVID-19. The table came from immunoSEQ multiplex PCR; TCRdb's copy has only in-frame clones and leaves some out. The sample lists roughly 100,000 clones, roughly 91% seen once, with less than 6% in the top ten. The sequencing input was peripheral blood. The receptors shown here come from a woman aged 80 or older with active COVID-19.

The chain employs TRBV29-1 and TRBJ2-7; 9 nucleotides align to TRBD2. After removal of 3 bases from V and 1 base from J, the junction contained 4 bases not matched to a gene. From germline, CDR1 is SQVTM and CDR2 ANQGSEA. This CDR3 has 14 residues. CDR3 amino acids: CSVEREGRSYEQYF. Here the CDR3 DNA reads TGCAGCGTTGAGCGGGAGGGCCGGTCCTACGAGCAGTACTTC.

The chain joins TRBV4-2 to TRBJ1-4; 9 bases are a match to TRBD1. Germline CDR1 and CDR2: LGHNA and YNFKEQ. The CDR3 totals 18 residues. V dropped 2 bases and J dropped 8; count of bases not matched to a gene: 15. CDR3 sequence: CASSQRLGEQGAREKLFF. In nucleotides, the CDR3 is TGTGCCAGCAGCCAAAGACTAGGTGAACAGGGGGCGAGAGAAAAACTGTTTTTT.

The chain uses TRBV7-8 and TRBJ2-3; 8 bases align to TRBD1. Trimming cost V 4 bases and J 2 bases; bases outside gene matches: 5. Germline CDR1 is SGHVS and CDR2 is FQNEAQ. The CDR3 spans 15 residues. The CDR3 bases are TGTGCCAGCAGCTCAGGGGGCGGTTACACAGATACGCAGTATTTT. Translation: CASSSGGGYTDTQYF.

The rearrangement links TRBV2 to TRBJ1-6; the D gene is possibly TRBD1 (6 bases). Germline V gene data show CDR1 as SNHLY and CDR2 as FYNNEI. With 6 bases removed from V and 1 base from J, the gap between germline ends came to 10 bases. The CDR3 consists of 15 residues. DNA for the CDR3: TGTGCCAGCAGCTTACAGGGTTCCTATAATTCACCCCTCCACTTT. Translation gives CASSLQGSYNSPLHF.

This clone was picked up a small number of times. The gene calls are TRBV12-3 or TRBV12-4 and TRBJ2-1; tentatively, D is TRBD2 (6 bases). This CDR3 is 13 amino acids long. Deletions cut 8 bases from V and 9 bases from J, with 17 bases between. This CDR3 is CASSFSLGGEQFF. The CDR3 DNA is TGTGCCAGCTCATTCTCGCTGGGGGGTGAGCAGTTCTTC.

The rearrangement joins TRBV28 to TRBJ1-3; 9 nucleotides line up with TRBD1. Trimming took 6 bases from V and 0 from J; bases not matched to a gene: 12. Germline loops: CDR1 MDHEN, CDR2 SYDVKM. The CDR3 sequence is 18 residues long. CDR3 loop: CASSLLNRGQSSGNTIYF. As DNA, the CDR3 is TGTGCCAGCAGCCTCCTGAACAGGGGGCAATCCTCTGGAAACACCATATATTTT.

The chain is built from TRBV19 and TRBJ1-1; 9 nucleotides align to TRBD1. This CDR3 contains 15 residues. Unmatched junction bases numbered 8, after V lost 3 bases and J lost 6 bases. Germline V gene data show CDR1 as LNHDA and CDR2 as SQIVND (reference sequence). CDR3 sequence (DNA): TGTGCCAGTAGTATGTTTGACAGGGGGACCGCTGAAGCTTTCTTT. It encodes CASSMFDRGTAEAFF.